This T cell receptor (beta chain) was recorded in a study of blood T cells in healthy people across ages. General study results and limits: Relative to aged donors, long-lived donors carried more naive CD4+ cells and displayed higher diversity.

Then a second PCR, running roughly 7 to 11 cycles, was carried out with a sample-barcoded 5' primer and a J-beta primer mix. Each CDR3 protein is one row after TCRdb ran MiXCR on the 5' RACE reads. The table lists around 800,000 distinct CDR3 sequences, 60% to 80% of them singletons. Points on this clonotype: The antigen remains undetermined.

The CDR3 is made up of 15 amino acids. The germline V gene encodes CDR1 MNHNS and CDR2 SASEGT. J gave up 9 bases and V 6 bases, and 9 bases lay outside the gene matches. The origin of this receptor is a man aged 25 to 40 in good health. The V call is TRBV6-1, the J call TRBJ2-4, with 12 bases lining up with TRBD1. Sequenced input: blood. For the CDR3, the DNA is TGTGCCAGCAGGCCCGGGACAGGGGGCTTTCGCATTCAGTACTTC. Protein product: CASRPGTGGFRIQYF.